This T cell receptor (beta chain) comes out of a study of CD8 T cells in ankylosing spondylitis. General observations from the study: Disease-linked clones reportedly concentrated significantly in matched ankylosing spondylitis synovial fluid.

Regarding this clonotype: What it recognizes is unknown.

The CDR3 is made up of 15 amino acids. V was clipped by 11 bases and J by 0 bases, with 19 bases between them. CDR1 and CDR2 from the germline V gene are LGHDT and YNNKEL (reference sequence). With molecular barcodes, quantitative 5'-RACE was used to make the TCR beta libraries. TCRdb reanalysed the 5' RACE reads using MiXCR and keeps one entry per CDR3 protein. The data contain some 29,000 distinct CDR3 sequences, around 7.2% of them singletons. The chain has TRBV3-1 and TRBJ1-2; D gene uncertain. The clonotype originates from a male donor with ankylosing spondylitis or in good health (not recorded which). Sequencing input: blood, either unsorted or a sorted T cell fraction (not recorded which). The CDR3 DNA is TGTGCCTGCTGCCAAGGACTTCTAGCTAACTATGGCTACACCTTC. As protein: CACCQGLLANYGYTF.